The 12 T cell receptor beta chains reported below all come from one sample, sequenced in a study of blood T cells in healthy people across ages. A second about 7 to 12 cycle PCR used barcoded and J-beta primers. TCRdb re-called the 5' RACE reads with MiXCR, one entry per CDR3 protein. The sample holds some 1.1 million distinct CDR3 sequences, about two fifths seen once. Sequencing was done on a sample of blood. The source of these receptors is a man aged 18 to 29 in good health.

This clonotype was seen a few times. The CDR3 region is CAISVPQSDTYEQYF. The CDR3 bases are TGTGCCATCAGTGTCCCCCAATCGGACACCTACGAGCAGTACTTC. The chain recombines TRBV10-3 with TRBJ2-7, with D possibly TRBD1 on 5 matching bases. The germline CDR1 and CDR2 sequences are ENHRY and SYGVKD. V lost 4 bases to trimming and J lost 2 bases, with 15 bases between them. The CDR3 has 15 residues.

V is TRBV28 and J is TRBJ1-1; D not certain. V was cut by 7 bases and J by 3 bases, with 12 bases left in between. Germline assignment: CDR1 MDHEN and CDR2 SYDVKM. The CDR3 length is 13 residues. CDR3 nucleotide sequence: TGTGCCAGCATAGACACCGGGTACACTGAAGCTTTCTTT. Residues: CASIDTGYTEAFF. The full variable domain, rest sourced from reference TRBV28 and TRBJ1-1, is DVKVTQSSRYLVKRTGEKVFLECVQDMDHENMFWYRQDPGLGLRLIYFSYDVKMKEKGDIPEGYSVSREKKERFSLILESASTNQTSMYLCASIDTGYTEAFFGQGTRLTVV.

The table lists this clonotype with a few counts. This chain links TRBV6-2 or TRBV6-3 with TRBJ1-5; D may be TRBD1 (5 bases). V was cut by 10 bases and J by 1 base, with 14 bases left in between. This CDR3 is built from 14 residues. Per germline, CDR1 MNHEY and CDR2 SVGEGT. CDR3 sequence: CAIGMGLSNQPQHF. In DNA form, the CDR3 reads TGTGCCATCGGCATGGGGCTGAGCAATCAGCCCCAGCATTTT.

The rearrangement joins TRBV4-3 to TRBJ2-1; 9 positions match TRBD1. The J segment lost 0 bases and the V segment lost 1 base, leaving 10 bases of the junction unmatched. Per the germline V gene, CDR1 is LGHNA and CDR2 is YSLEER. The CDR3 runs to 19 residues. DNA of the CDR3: TGCGCCAGCAGCCAAGGGTACAGGGGGCGGGGACGCTCCTACAATGAGCAGTTCTTC. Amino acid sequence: CASSQGYRGRGRSYNEQFF.

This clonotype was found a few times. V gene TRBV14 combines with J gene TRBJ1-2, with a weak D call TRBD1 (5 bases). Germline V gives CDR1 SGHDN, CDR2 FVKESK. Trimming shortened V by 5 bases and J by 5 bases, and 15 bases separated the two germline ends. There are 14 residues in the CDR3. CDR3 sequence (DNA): TGTGCCAGCAGCGTCTCCGGGGGTTCTTATGGCTACACCTTC. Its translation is CASSVSGGSYGYTF.

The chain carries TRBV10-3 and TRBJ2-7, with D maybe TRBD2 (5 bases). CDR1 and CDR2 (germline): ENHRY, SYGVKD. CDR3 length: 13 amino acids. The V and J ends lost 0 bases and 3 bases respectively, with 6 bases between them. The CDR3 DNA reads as TGTGCCATCAGTGAGTCAGGGAGCTACGAGCAGTACTTC. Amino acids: CAISESGSYEQYF.

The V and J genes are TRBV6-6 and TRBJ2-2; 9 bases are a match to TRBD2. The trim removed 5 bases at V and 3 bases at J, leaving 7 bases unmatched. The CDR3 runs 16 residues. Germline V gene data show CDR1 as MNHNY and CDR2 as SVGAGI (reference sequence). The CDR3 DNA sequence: TGTGCCAGCAGTCCCGCTAGCGGGGTTGACACCGGGGAGCTGTTTTTT. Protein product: CASSPASGVDTGELFF.

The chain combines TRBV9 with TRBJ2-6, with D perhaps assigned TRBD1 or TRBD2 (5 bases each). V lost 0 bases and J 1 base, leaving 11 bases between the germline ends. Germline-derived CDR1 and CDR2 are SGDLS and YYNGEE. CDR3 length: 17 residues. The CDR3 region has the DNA TGTGCCAGCAGCGTAGAAGTGGGGGATTCTGGGGCCAACGTCCTGACTTTC. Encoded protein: CASSVEVGDSGANVLTF.

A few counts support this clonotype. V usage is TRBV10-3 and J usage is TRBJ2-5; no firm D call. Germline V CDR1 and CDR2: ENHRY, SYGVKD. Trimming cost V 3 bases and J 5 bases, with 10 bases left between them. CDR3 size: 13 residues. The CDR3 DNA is TGTGCCATCAGTGACGTCTCTCGGGAGACCCAGTACTTC. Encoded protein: CAISDVSRETQYF.

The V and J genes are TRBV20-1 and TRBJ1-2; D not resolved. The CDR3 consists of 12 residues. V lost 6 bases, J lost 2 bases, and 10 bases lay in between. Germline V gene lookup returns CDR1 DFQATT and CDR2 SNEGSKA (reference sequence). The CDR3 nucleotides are TGCAGTGCAGGAGGCAGGAACTATGGCTACACCTTC. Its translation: CSAGGRNYGYTF.

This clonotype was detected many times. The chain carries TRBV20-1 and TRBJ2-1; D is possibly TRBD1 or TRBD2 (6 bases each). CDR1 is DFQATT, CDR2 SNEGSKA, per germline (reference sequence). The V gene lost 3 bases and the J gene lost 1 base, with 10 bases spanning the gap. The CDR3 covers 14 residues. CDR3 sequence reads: CSASRGPSYNEQFF. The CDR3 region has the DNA TGCAGTGCTAGCCGGGGGCCTTCCTACAATGAGCAGTTCTTC.

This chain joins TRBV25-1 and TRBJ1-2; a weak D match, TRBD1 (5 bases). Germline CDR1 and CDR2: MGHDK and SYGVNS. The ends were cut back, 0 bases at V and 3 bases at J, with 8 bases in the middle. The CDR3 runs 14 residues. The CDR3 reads CASSEYTGDYGYTF. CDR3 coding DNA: TGTGCCAGCAGTGAATATACAGGAGACTATGGCTACACCTTC.